This record covers a single TCR beta chain. The source of the sample is a study of cytomegalovirus exposure and HLA in healthy donors. A multiplex PCR was run with 60 Vbeta primers and 13 Jbeta primers. Using immunoSEQ multiplex PCR, the repertoire was profiled, and TCRdb retains in-frame clones only, with some absent. There are 80,000 to 100,000 clones in the sample; roughly 77% occur only once, and about 1.5% lies in the top ten. Sequenced sample: PBMCs. This sequence was found in a man aged 40-50 years in good health and CMV-seronegative.

In DNA form, the CDR3 reads TGTGCCTGGAGCCCTGACAGGCTAGCCAAAAACATTCAGTACTTC. Its protein product is CAWSPDRLAKNIQYF. This chain connects TRBV30 to TRBJ2-4; TRBD1 might be the D (6 bases). The V and J ends lost 3 bases and 0 bases respectively, with 12 bases between them. The CDR3 consists of 15 residues. Germline loops: CDR1 GTSNPN, CDR2 SVGIG (reference sequence).